Below, 10 T cell receptor beta chains from the same sample are listed, as sequenced in a study of lymphopenia after photon versus proton radiotherapy (dated by TCRdb to between 2018 and 2020). Library preparation was by the immunoSEQ multiplex PCR assay. The immuneACCESS repertoire file appears here via TCRdb, limited to in-frame rearrangements. These files lack a portion of the clones; in checked studies, under half of the deficit traces to unresolved V genes, and the cause of the others is not known. The sample table holds some 30,000 clones, of which approximately 87% were seen once. Clones ranked in the top ten supply approximately 6.5% of the sample. This material consisted of peripheral blood, taken from a patient treated with photon-based radiotherapy. The receptor source for this set is a woman aged 45-65 years with pancreatic cancer.

This chain uses TRBV5-4 with TRBJ2-3, with D perhaps TRBD2 (6 bases). The CDR3 is 14 residues long. The V gene's germline CDR1 is SGHNT and CDR2 YYREEE (reference sequence). V gave up 0 bases and J gave up 6 bases, with 11 bases separating them. CDR3: CASSLAALADTQYF. The CDR3 nucleotides are TGTGCCAGCAGCTTGGCCGCTCTAGCGGATACGCAGTATTTT.

The DNA of the CDR3 is TGTGCCAGCAGTCTGCTAGCGGGGGGCACAGATACGCAGTATTTT. The encoded protein is CASSLLAGGTDTQYF. The V and J genes are TRBV6-5 and TRBJ2-3, with 10 bases lining up with TRBD2. The CDR3 has 15 amino acids. V was clipped by 5 bases and J by 1 base; unmatched bases: 3. Germline assignment: CDR1 MNHEY and CDR2 SVGAGI.

The chain combines TRBV5-4 with TRBJ2-3, with 10 positions matching TRBD2. Trimming removed 1 base from V and 3 bases from J; junction bases left unmatched: 8. The germline gives CDR1 SGHNT, CDR2 YYREEE (reference sequence). The CDR3 consists of 17 residues. The CDR3 DNA follows: TGTGCCAGCAGCTTGAGGAGCGGGAGGGCCGGGACAGATACGCAGTATTTT. Encoded protein: CASSLRSGRAGTDTQYF.

This chain joins TRBV7-7 and TRBJ2-1; the match to TRBD2 covers 9 bases. The CDR3 length is 15 residues. From germline, CDR1 is SSHAT and CDR2 FNYEAQ (reference sequence). J was trimmed by 0 bases and V by 5 bases; bases with no gene match: 2. This chain's CDR3 is CASSPLAGSYNEQFF. For the CDR3, the DNA is TGTGCCAGCAGCCCACTAGCGGGCTCCTACAATGAGCAGTTCTTC.

V and J are TRBV5-1 and TRBJ2-7, with D unresolved. Germline V gene sequence: CDR1 SGHRS, CDR2 YFSETQ. The CDR3 extends over 14 amino acids. The ends were cut back, 4 bases at V and 0 bases at J, with 11 bases in the middle. CDR3 DNA sequence: TGCGCCAGCAGCCCTAACACGGCCTCCTACGAGCAGTACTTC. This translates into CASSPNTASYEQYF.

The chain combines TRBV7-2 with TRBJ2-3, with TRBD2 identical over 8 bases. The germline gives CDR1 SGHTA, CDR2 FQGNSA. V trimming: 1 base; J trimming: 5 bases; junction bases outside the gene matches: 8. CDR3 length: 16 residues. The CDR3 is CASSLGSATSGDTQYF. DNA of the CDR3: TGTGCCAGCAGCTTAGGATCCGCTACTAGCGGAGATACGCAGTATTTT.

This rearrangement joins TRBV21-1 to TRBJ2-7; TRBD2, the D gene given by the table, was not confirmed from the DNA. TRBV21-1 is a known pseudogene. The CDR3 contains 12 residues. Here the CDR3 DNA reads TGTGCCAGCAGGAGGGAGCCTCCGGAGCAGTACTTC. Translating gives CASRREPPEQYF.

The chain employs TRBV28 and TRBJ2-3, with D possibly being TRBD1 or TRBD2 (5 bases each). The CDR3 extends over 15 amino acids. CDR1 is MDHEN, CDR2 SYDVKM, per germline. V was shortened by 5 bases and J by 0 bases, with 12 bases between the two germline ends. DNA for the CDR3: TGTGCCAGCAGTGCAAGGGGCGGGAGCACAGATACGCAGTATTTT. This encodes CASSARGGSTDTQYF.

With respect to this clone: No DNA is shown, since the ends of the CDR3 on it are uncertain; the CDR3 is the one TCRdb lists. CDR3: CASGLGTGLSNTGELFF. The gene calls are TRBV12-5 and TRBJ2-2; TRBD2, as called in the table, went unchecked against the DNA. The CDR3 length is 17 residues, termini included. Germline V gene sequence: CDR1 LGHNT, CDR2 FRNRAP.

This rearrangement joins TRBV5-4 to TRBJ1-1; 8 positions agree with TRBD1. Germline V gene data show CDR1 as SGHNT and CDR2 as YYREEE (reference sequence). Trimming took 4 bases from V and 2 from J; bases not matched to a gene: 4. The CDR3 is 14 residues long. The CDR3 nucleotides are TGTGCCAGCAGCCGGGACAGGTCCAACACTGAAGCTTTCTTT. It codes for CASSRDRSNTEAFF.